The 3 T cell receptor beta chains reported below all come from one sample, sequenced in a study of T cells in Graves' hyperthyroidism and ophthalmopathy. Amplified TCR beta CDR3 regions derived from RNA transcripts. With the HTBI primer set, the TCR CDR3 went through a first round of RT-PCR. TCRdb independently ran MiXCR on the multiplex PCR reads; one entry per CDR3 protein. Of approximately 210,000 distinct CDR3 sequences listed, under 20% were seen once; the top ten hold approximately 46%. The sequencing input was blood. The receptors come from a middle-aged man with Graves' hyperthyroidism.

There are many counts of this clonotype. The chain combines TRBV3-1 with TRBJ2-5; tentative D call: TRBD1 (5 bases). CDR3 length: 12 amino acids. Germline V gene sequence: CDR1 LGHDT, CDR2 YNNKEL (reference sequence). V was cut by 3 bases and J by 5 bases, with 7 bases left in between. CDR3 residues: CASSQGLETQYF. The CDR3 DNA reads TGTGCCAGCAGCCAGGGGCTCGAGACCCAGTACTTC.

This clonotype was seen a handful of times. The chain has TRBV5-1 and TRBJ2-2, with 7 bases identical to TRBD1. The germline V gene encodes CDR1 SGHRS and CDR2 YFSETQ. The V segment lost 0 bases and the J segment 7 bases; nucleotides outside the gene matches: 15. The CDR3 spans 18 residues. Here the CDR3 DNA reads TGCGCCAGCAGCTTGGCCAAGCGTGAGACAGGGATCCACGGGGAGCTGTTTTTT. It codes for CASSLAKRETGIHGELFF.

This clonotype was counted many times. J is TRBJ2-2 and V is TRBV24-1, with D possibly called TRBD1 or TRBD2 (6 bases each). The CDR3 is 16 residues long. Germline assignment: CDR1 KGHDR and CDR2 SFDVKD. V gave up 1 base and J gave up 0 bases, with 8 bases separating them. The chain's CDR3 is CATSDFGGANTGELFF. The CDR3 bases are TGTGCCACCAGTGATTTCGGGGGCGCGAACACCGGGGAGCTGTTTTTT.